This TCR beta chain is from a study of radiotherapy plus CTLA-4 blockade in lung cancer. Study information: An objective response was seen in 15% to 20% of patients, and disease control in more than 25%.

On this clone itself: Its antigen is undetermined.

Study-wide points: Among reported predictors of response, early blood T cell clone dynamics with interferon-beta performed best. Radiotherapy plus ipilimumab was followed by expansion in blood of tumor-derived TCR clones.

Focal radiation plus CTLA-4 blockade with ipilimumab was given to patients with chemo-refractory metastatic non-small-cell lung cancer. Sequenced by immunoSEQ multiplex PCR; TCRdb stores in-frame clones only, minus some. The data contain 40,000 to 55,000 clones, about 74% of them seen just once; the ten biggest clones take up roughly 3%. Sequenced material: peripheral blood, taken from a patient treated with radiotherapy plus ipilimumab. The TCR sequence derives from a human donor with non-small cell lung cancer whose response to radiotherapy plus ipilimumab could not be evaluated.

This chain's CDR3 is CASSPSQGWPYEQYF. The CDR3 nucleotides read TGTGCCAGCTCACCAAGCCAGGGCTGGCCCTACGAGCAGTACTTC. This chain connects TRBV18 to TRBJ2-7; D is possibly TRBD1 (5 bases). CDR1 is KGHSH and CDR2 is LQKENI in the germline V gene. Trimming cost V 2 bases and J 2 bases, with 13 bases left between them. This CDR3 contains 15 residues.